Below, one T cell receptor beta chain is given with its context. Its matching antigen is unknown. The data were taken from a study of T cell responses to AZD1222 COVID-19 vaccine. General study findings and limits: None of the repertoires were sampled until the peak T cell response had passed.

Germline loops: CDR1 SGHAT, CDR2 FQNNGV. The CDR3 runs to 15 residues. The ends lost 6 bases at V and 10 bases at J; junction bases unmatched: 16. Here immunoSEQ multiplex PCR was the method, and the copy in TCRdb shows in-frame clones only, minus some. Seen here are 95,000 to 100,000 clones, about 90% observed once, and the top ten hold approximately 16%. Second-dose schedules of about 4 or about 12 weeks were combined. This specimen consisted of peripheral blood, obtained 28 days after the second AZD1222 dose. This chain connects TRBV11-2 to TRBJ1-1, with 8 bases fitting TRBD1. The sequence was obtained from an adult who received the AZD1222 COVID-19 vaccine. CDR3 bases: TGTGCCAGCAGATCCTGGGGACAGGCCAGCGAGGGAGCTTTCTTT. It translates to CASRSWGQASEGAFF.